A selection of T cell receptor beta chains follows, all from one sample in a study of T cells in Graves' hyperthyroidism and ophthalmopathy. TCRdb recomputed calls from the multiplex PCR reads with MiXCR, one row per CDR3 protein. This table holds some 700,000 distinct CDR3 sequences, about 18% found once. The source material was blood. These receptors all stem from a man aged 50 to 60 with Graves' hyperthyroidism. The CDR3 runs from the conserved cysteine through the conserved F or W. A D gene is named only where the DNA matches it firmly. Clone sizes are given selectively: once, few, many, or a class where the clone is expanded.

TRBJ1-4,many,-,TRBV28,TGTGCCAGCAGCCCTTATCAACGGGAAAAACTGTTTTTT,CASSPYQREKLFF
TRBJ2-7,many,TRBD2,TRBV2,TGTGCCAGCAGACTAGCGTTGAGCTCCTACGAGCAGTACTTC,CASRLALSSYEQYF
TRBJ2-3,-,TRBD2,TRBV29-1,TGCAGCGTTGTGGACGGACTAGCGGGAGTGGCAGATACGCAGTATTTT,CSVVDGLAGVADTQYF
TRBJ2-2,few,TRBD1,TRBV20-1,TGCAGTGCGTCACAGGGGGCCGGGGAGCTGTTTTTT,CSASQGAGELFF
TRBJ2-1,-,-,TRBV9,TGTGCCAGCAGCGTAAGCGGCTCGAGCTCCTACAATGAGCAGTTCTTC,CASSVSGSSSYNEQFF
TRBJ2-1,-,-,TRBV27,TGTGCCAGCAGTTCCCAACCCTTTGAGGCTAATGAGCAGTTCTTC,CASSSQPFEANEQFF
TRBJ1-1,many,-,TRBV7-2,TGTGCCAGCAGCTCTCCAAGGGCCCGCGGCACTGAAGCTTTCTTT,CASSSPRARGTEAFF
TRBJ1-2,few,TRBD1,TRBV11-2,TGTGCCAGCAGCTCCTTGGACAGGCAGCAGGGGGAAGATGGCTACACCTTC,CASSSLDRQQGEDGYTF
TRBJ2-7,many,-,TRBV5-1,TGCGCCAGCAGACCTTCAGGGGCGGGCTACGAGCAGTACTTC,CASRPSGAGYEQYF
TRBJ1-4,once,TRBD1,TRBV27,TGTGCCTCCTCGGGACAGGGGAAACACTTTAATAATGAAAAACTGTTTTTT,CASSGQGKHFNNEKLFF
TRBJ2-7,few,-,TRBV4-1,TGCGCCAGCAGCCAAGATTTGGAGAACTACGAGCAGTACTTC,CASSQDLENYEQYF
TRBJ2-2,many,-,TRBV2,TGTGCCAGCACCAAACTGAACACCGGGGAGCTGTTTTTT,CASTKLNTGELFF
TRBJ2-7,-,-,TRBV10-2,TGCGCCAGCAGGGACTCATCGAACGAGCAGTACTTC,CASRDSSNEQYF
TRBJ2-2,-,-,TRBV19,TGTGCCAGTAGTCCCCCTCAGGGACTCCCTCGGACCGGGGAGCTGTTTTTT,CASSPPQGLPRTGELFF